The 14 T cell receptor beta chains presented below share a single source sample, sequenced in a study of T cells in localized non-small cell lung cancer. Produced via immunoSEQ multiplex PCR; TCRdb's table is partial and in-frame only. The table lists a few thousand clones, over 20% of them singletons. Sequenced here: lung tumor tissue, sampled before any cancer treatment. The source is a male donor aged 60 or older with stage II lung adenocarcinoma.

This clone was counted only a few times. The V and J genes are TRBV10-2 and TRBJ2-1, with TRBD2 identical over 7 bases. Germline V gives CDR1 WSHSY, CDR2 SAAADI. The V segment lost 7 bases and the J segment 1 base; nucleotides outside the gene matches: 10. The length of the CDR3 is 16 residues. CDR3 amino acids: CASKRGRAVSYNEQFF. CDR3 nucleotide sequence: TGCGCCAGCAAGAGAGGGAGGGCCGTGTCCTACAATGAGCAGTTCTTC.

This chain joins TRBV18 and TRBJ2-1; 8 nucleotides match TRBD2. The CDR3 totals 16 residues. Looked up from germline, CDR1 is KGHSH and CDR2 is LQKENI. The ends lost 6 bases at V and 9 bases at J; junction bases unmatched: 16. CDR3 in amino acids: CASSPGRETAYGEQFF. The CDR3 DNA reads TGTGCCAGCTCTCCCGGGAGGGAGACCGCGTATGGTGAGCAGTTCTTC.

This clone was seen only a few times. This chain connects TRBV18 to TRBJ2-7; weak D call: TRBD2 (6 bases). V lost 2 bases and J lost 2, with 10 bases in between. From germline, CDR1 is KGHSH and CDR2 LQKENI. This CDR3 is built from 14 residues. The CDR3 is CASSPAGGTYEQYF. The CDR3 DNA reads TGTGCCAGCTCACCAGCCGGAGGGACCTACGAGCAGTACTTC.

Judged by abundance, this clone is medium-sized. This rearrangement joins TRBV6-8 to TRBJ2-1; 8 bases agree with TRBD1. V shed 4 bases, J shed 9 bases, and the junction held 5 bases outside the gene matches. Germline V gene lookup returns CDR1 MNHGY and CDR2 SAAAGT. This CDR3 has 13 amino acids. The CDR3 loop reads CASSSVQGGEQFF. The CDR3 DNA is TGTGCCAGCAGTTCCGTACAGGGGGGTGAGCAGTTCTTC.

By frequency in the sample, this clone is medium-sized. V usage is TRBV11-3 and J usage is TRBJ2-7, with 10 positions matching TRBD2. The CDR3 is 15 residues long. V gave up 5 bases and J gave up 4 bases; unmatched junction bases: 8. Germline V gene sequence: CDR1 SGHNT, CDR2 YENEEA. The CDR3 sequence: CASSGELAGLYEQYF. CDR3 coding DNA: TGTGCCAGCAGCGGGGAACTAGCGGGACTGTACGAGCAGTACTTC. The full variable domain, rest sourced from reference TRBV11-3 and TRBJ2-7, is EAGVVQSPRYKIIEKKQPVAFWCNPISGHNTLYWYLQNLGQGPELLIRYENEEAVDDSQLPKDRFSAERLKGVDSTLKIQPAELGDSAVYLCASSGELAGLYEQYFGPGTRLTVT.

This chain connects TRBV12-5 to TRBJ2-7; D uncertain. CDR3 length equals 14 residues. The V end lost 1 base, the J end lost 4 bases, and 11 bases lay between the germline ends. The germline gives CDR1 LGHNT, CDR2 FRNRAP. The CDR3 spells CASGLGTGDYEQYF. CDR3 nucleotide sequence: TGTGCTAGTGGTTTGGGGACCGGTGATTACGAGCAGTACTTC.

This clone appeared a few times. The V and J genes are TRBV11-3 and TRBJ2-7, with TRBD1 matching over 7 bases. J was trimmed by 0 bases and V by 5 bases; bases with no gene match: 13. Germline-derived CDR1 and CDR2 are SGHNT and YENEEA. The CDR3 runs 17 residues. CDR3 region: CASSHPLHRGSSYEQYF. CDR3 in DNA: TGTGCCAGCAGCCACCCCCTACACAGGGGATCCTCCTACGAGCAGTACTTC.

By frequency in the sample, this clone is medium-sized (0.01 to 0.1%). The chain links TRBV11-3 to TRBJ1-6; D is possibly TRBD1 (6 bases). The CDR3 extends over 14 amino acids. V lost 1 base and J 6 bases, leaving 7 bases between the germline ends. Germline V gene sequence: CDR1 SGHNT, CDR2 YENEEA. CDR3 DNA: TGTGCCAGCAGCTTAGGACAGGTTAATTCACCCCTCCACTTT. Its protein product is CASSLGQVNSPLHF.

The chain couples TRBV6-8 to TRBJ1-5; D is undetermined. CDR3 size: 13 residues. V was cut by 5 bases and J by 5 bases, with 10 bases left in between. Germline lookup yields CDR1 MNHGY and CDR2 SAAAGT. DNA of the CDR3: TGTGCCAGCAGTCCAAACCCCGATCAGCCCCAGCATTTT. Encoded protein: CASSPNPDQPQHF.

This chain joins TRBV9 and TRBJ2-2; tentatively, D is TRBD1 (6 bases). V gave up 2 bases and J gave up 6 bases, with 17 bases separating them. The CDR3 extends over 16 amino acids. Germline V gene sequence: CDR1 SGDLS, CDR2 YYNGEE. CDR3 DNA: TGTGCCAGCAGCGTCTTCCTAAACAGGGTCCCCGGGGAGCTGTTTTTT. Translating it yields CASSVFLNRVPGELFF. The full variable domain, rest sourced from reference TRBV9 and TRBJ2-2, is DSGVTQTPKHLITATGQRVTLRCSPRSGDLSVYWYQQSLDQGLQFLIQYYNGEERAKGNILERFSAQQFPDLHSELNLSSLELGDSALYFCASSVFLNRVPGELFFGEGSRLTVL.

This clone ranks as large. The chain is built from TRBV11-3 and TRBJ2-3; D unresolved. CDR3 length equals 14 residues. V gave up 0 bases and J gave up 2 bases, with 6 bases separating them. Germline lookup yields CDR1 SGHNT and CDR2 YENEEA. The CDR3 nucleotides read TGTGCCAGCAGCTTAGACACGAACACAGATACGCAGTATTTT. Its translation: CASSLDTNTDTQYF. Filled out from reference TRBV11-3 and TRBJ2-3, the complete variable domain reads EAGVVQSPRYKIIEKKQPVAFWCNPISGHNTLYWYLQNLGQGPELLIRYENEEAVDDSQLPKDRFSAERLKGVDSTLKIQPAELGDSAVYLCASSLDTNTDTQYFGPGTRLTVL.

The genes are TRBV9 and TRBJ2-1; a possible D gene is TRBD2 (6 bases). The CDR3 totals 20 residues. V lost 3 bases to trimming and J lost 1 base, with 26 bases between them. Germline CDR1 SGDLS, CDR2 YYNGEE. The CDR3 reads CASSGLGGSGVRRSYNEQFF. CDR3 coding DNA: TGTGCCAGCAGCGGACTGGGTGGGTCGGGAGTCCGTAGGTCCTACAATGAGCAGTTCTTC. The whole variable domain, filled in from reference TRBV9 and TRBJ2-1, reads DSGVTQTPKHLITATGQRVTLRCSPRSGDLSVYWYQQSLDQGLQFLIQYYNGEERAKGNILERFSAQQFPDLHSELNLSSLELGDSALYFCASSGLGGSGVRRSYNEQFFGPGTRLTVL.

This clone is medium-sized in the sample. The chain links TRBV11-3 to TRBJ2-5; 14 bases align to TRBD2. Losses at the gene ends were 5 bases for V and 5 bases for J; bases not matched to a gene: 7. This CDR3 has 16 residues. Germline V gene lookup returns CDR1 SGHNT and CDR2 YENEEA. The CDR3 loop is CASSLRLAGGPETQYF. CDR3 bases: TGTGCCAGCAGCCTGAGACTAGCGGGAGGGCCGGAGACCCAGTACTTC.

The sample holds a few counts of this clone. J is TRBJ2-7 and V is TRBV15; D is possibly TRBD2 (6 bases). Looked up from germline, CDR1 is LNHNV and CDR2 is YYDKDF (reference sequence). The CDR3 sequence is 15 residues long. V shed 0 bases and J shed 0 bases, with 9 bases lying between them. As DNA, the CDR3 is TGTGCCACCAGCAGAGAAGTGACTAGCTCCTACGAGCAGTACTTC. Translation: CATSREVTSSYEQYF.